This T cell receptor (beta chain) was documented in a study of regulatory T cells in long-lasting Graves disease. Described time point: persistent/refractory GD, antithyroid drugs over 5 years with positive TRAb. RNA isolated from PBMCs was used to make the TCR library. Peripheral blood, at approximately 9 milliliters, went into EDTA tubes. On this clonotype: Its antigen is unknown.

Study-wide results and caveats: Persistent Graves' cases showed lower TCR diversity than newly diagnosed cases. Patients with persistent disease showed a bias toward TRBV28, TRBJ1-2 and TRBJ2-5. More public clonotypes were shared by persistent patients (about 2,700) than by new patients (approximately 990).

Sequencing libraries for TCR beta were prepared with iRepertoire HTBI primers and Arm-PCR of CDR3 regions. One entry per CDR3 protein, called by TCRdb with MiXCR from the multiplex PCR reads. This table holds 300,000 to 350,000 distinct CDR3 sequences, 15% to 20% found once. The CDR3 covers 13 residues. Germline loops: CDR1 KGHSH, CDR2 LQKENI. V was clipped by 1 base and J by 3 bases, with 6 bases between them. The chain links TRBV18 to TRBJ1-2; D gene ambiguous. The TCR was taken from a female donor with Graves disease. The material sequenced was peripheral blood mononuclear cells (PBMCs), taken when the disease was refractory, from a patient treated with antithyroid drugs. This CDR3 reads CASSPQEDYGYTF. The CDR3 bases are TGTGCCAGCTCACCACAGGAAGACTATGGCTACACCTTC.